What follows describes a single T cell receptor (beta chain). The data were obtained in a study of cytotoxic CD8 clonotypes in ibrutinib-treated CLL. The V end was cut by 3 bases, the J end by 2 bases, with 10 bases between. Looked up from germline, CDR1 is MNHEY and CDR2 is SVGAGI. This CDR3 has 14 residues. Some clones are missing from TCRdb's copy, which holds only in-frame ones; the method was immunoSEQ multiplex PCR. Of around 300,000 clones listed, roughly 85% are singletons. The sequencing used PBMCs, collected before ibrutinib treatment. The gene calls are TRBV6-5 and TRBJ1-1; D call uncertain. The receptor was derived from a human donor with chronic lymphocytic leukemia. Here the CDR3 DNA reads TGTGCCAGCAGTTATTACGGGGTTAACACTGAAGCTTTCTTT. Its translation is CASSYYGVNTEAFF.